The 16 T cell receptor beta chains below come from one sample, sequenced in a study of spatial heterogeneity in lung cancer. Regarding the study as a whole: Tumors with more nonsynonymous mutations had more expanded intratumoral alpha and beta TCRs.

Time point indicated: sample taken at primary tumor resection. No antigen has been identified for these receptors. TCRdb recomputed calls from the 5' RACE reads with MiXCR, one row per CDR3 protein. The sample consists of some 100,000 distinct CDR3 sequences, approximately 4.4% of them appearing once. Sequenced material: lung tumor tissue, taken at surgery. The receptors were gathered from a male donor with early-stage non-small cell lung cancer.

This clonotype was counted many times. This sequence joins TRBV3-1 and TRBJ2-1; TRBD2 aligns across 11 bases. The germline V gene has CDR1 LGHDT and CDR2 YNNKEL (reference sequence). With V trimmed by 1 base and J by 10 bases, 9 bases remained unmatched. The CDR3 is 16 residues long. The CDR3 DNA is TGTGCCAGCAGCCAAGGTCCCACTAGCGGGAGTAAAGAGCAGTTCTTC. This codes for CASSQGPTSGSKEQFF.

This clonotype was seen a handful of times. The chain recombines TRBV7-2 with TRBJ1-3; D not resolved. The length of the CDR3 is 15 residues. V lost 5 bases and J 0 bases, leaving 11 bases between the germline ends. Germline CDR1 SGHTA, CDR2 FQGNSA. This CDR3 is CASSHDPRSGNTIYF. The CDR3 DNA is TGTGCCAGCAGCCACGATCCCCGCTCTGGAAACACCATATATTTT.

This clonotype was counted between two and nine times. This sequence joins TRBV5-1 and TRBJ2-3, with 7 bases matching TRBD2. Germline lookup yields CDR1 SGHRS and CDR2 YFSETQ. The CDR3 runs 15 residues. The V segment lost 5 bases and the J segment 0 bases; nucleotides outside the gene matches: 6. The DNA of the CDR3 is TGCGCCAGCAGTCGACGGGGGGATAGCACAGATACGCAGTATTTT. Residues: CASSRRGDSTDTQYF.

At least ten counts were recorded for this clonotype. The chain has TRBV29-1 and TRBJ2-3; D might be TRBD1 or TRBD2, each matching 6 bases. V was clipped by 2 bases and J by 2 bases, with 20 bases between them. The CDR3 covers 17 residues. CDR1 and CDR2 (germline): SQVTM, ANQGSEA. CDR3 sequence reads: CSVEQGKREDNTDTQYF. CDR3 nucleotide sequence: TGCAGCGTTGAACAGGGGAAGAGGGAGGACAACACAGATACGCAGTATTTT.

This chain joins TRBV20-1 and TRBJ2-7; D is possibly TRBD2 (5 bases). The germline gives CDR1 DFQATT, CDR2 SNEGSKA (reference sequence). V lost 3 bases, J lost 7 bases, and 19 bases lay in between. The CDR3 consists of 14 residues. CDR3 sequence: CSASLSLAVEEQYF. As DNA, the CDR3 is TGCAGTGCTAGCTTATCCCTAGCTGTGGAGGAGCAGTACTTC.

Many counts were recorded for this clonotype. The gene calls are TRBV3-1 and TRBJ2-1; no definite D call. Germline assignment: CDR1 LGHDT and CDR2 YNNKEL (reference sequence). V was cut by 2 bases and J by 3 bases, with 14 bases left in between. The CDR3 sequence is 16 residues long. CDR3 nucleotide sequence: TGTGCCAGCAGCCAAAACCGTCGTCCGCTCTACAATGAGCAGTTCTTC. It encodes CASSQNRRPLYNEQFF.

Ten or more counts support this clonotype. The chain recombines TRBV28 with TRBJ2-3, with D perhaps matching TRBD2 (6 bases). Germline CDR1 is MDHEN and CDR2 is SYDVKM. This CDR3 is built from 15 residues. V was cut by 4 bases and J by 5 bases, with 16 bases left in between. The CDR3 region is CASSSPAGEVDTQYF. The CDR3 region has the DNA TGTGCCAGCAGTTCGCCCGCCGGGGAGGTAGATACGCAGTATTTT.

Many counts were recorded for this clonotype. CDR3 sequence (DNA): TGTGCCAGCAGCAAAAAGCCGGGACCCATCCCCTTC. It yields the protein CASSKKPGPIPF. The chain has TRBV21-1 and TRBJ2-7; TRBD1, as called in the table, went unchecked against the DNA. TRBV21-1 is listed as a pseudogene. The CDR3 contains 12 residues.

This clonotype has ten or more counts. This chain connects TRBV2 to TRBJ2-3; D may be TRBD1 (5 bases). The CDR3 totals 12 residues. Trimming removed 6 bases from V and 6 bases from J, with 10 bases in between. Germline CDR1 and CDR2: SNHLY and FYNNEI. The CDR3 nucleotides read TGTGCCAGCAGGAGTCCAGGGGATACGCAGTATTTT. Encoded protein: CASRSPGDTQYF.

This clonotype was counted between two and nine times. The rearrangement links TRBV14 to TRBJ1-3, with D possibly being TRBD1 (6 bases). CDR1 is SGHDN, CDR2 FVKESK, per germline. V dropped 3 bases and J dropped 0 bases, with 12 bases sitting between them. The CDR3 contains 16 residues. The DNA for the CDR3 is TGTGCCAGCAGCCATCTACAGGGAAGCTCTGGAAACACCATATATTTT. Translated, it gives CASSHLQGSSGNTIYF.

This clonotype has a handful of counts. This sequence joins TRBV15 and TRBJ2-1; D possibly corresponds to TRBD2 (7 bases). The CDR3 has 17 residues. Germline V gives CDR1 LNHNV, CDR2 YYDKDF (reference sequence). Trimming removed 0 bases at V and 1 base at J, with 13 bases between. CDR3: CATSREQGAGSYNEQFF. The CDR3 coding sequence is TGTGCCACCAGCAGAGAACAGGGAGCGGGGTCCTACAATGAGCAGTTCTTC.

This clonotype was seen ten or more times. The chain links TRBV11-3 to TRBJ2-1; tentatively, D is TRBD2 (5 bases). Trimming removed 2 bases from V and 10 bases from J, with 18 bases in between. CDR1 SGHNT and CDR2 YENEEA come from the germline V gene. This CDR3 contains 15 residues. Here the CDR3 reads CASSLSSEAYREQFF. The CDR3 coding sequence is TGTGCCAGCAGCTTAAGTAGCGAAGCTTATCGGGAGCAGTTCTTC.

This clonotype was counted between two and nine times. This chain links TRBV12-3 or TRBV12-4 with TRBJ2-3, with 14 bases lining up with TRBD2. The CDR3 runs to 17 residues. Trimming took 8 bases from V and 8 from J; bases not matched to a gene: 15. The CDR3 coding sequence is TGTGCCAGCCCACCTCAGGGGACTAGCGGGAGTCACGGTACGCAGTATTTT. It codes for CASPPQGTSGSHGTQYF.

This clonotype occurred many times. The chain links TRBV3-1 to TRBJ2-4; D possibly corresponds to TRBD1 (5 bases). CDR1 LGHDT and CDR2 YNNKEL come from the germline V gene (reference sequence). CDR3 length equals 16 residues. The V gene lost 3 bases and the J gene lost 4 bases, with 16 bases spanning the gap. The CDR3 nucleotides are TGTGCCAGCAGCCACGCCCGGGCCCGACAGAAAAACATTCAGTACTTC. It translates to CASSHARARQKNIQYF. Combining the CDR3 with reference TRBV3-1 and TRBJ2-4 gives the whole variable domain DTAVSQTPKYLVTQMGNDKSIKCEQNLGHDTMYWYKQDSKKFLKIMFSYNNKELIINETVPNRFSPKSPDKAHLNLHINSLELGDSAVYFCASSHARARQKNIQYFGAGTRLSVL.

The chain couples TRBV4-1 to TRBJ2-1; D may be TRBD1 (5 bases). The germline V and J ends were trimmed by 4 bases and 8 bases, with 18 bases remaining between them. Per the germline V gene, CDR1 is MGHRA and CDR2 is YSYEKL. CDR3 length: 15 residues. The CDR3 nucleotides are TGCGCCAGCAGCCCATCCCTGTTTTTAGGGGATGAGCAGTTCTTC. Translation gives CASSPSLFLGDEQFF.

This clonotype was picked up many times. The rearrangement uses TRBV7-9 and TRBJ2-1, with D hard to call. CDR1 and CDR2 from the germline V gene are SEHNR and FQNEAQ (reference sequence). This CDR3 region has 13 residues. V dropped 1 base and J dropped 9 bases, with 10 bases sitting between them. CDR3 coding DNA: TGTGCCAGCAGCTTAGGCGGATGGAGTGAGCAGTTCTTC. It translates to CASSLGGWSEQFF. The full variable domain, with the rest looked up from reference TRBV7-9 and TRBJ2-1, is DTGVSQNPRHKITKRGQNVTFRCDPISEHNRLYWYRQTLGQGPEFLTYFQNEAQLEKSRLLSDRFSAERPKGSFSTLEIQRTEQGDSAMYLCASSLGGWSEQFFGPGTRLTVL.